Given below is one T cell receptor beta chain in context. This specimen comes from a study of blood T cell repertoires in COVID-19. On the study more broadly: Some COVID-19 samples were acute and others convalescent; all came from the United States, Italy and Spain. In each case, the material was cDNA or gDNA derived from T cells, B-cell-depleted T cells, or PBMCs.

Per the original data handling: Scientists estimated how many nucleated cells there were by amplifying reference gene primers. Only in-frame clones appear in the TCRdb table, and some are missing; sequencing was by immunoSEQ multiplex PCR. V and J calls and clone size are given by that table; D and trimming were obtained from the DNA. The data contain roughly 70,000 clones, over 75% of them seen just once; the ten biggest clones take up roughly 28%. J lost 4 bases, V lost 4 bases, and 6 bases had no gene match. Germline V gives CDR1 SGHTA, CDR2 FQGNSA. This CDR3 is built from 15 residues. This chain uses TRBV7-2 with TRBJ2-5; 10 positions match TRBD2. The sample taken for sequencing was peripheral blood. This TCR derives from a woman of 80 years or more with active or convalescent COVID-19. The DNA for the CDR3 is TGTGCCAGCAGCTCCCAGCGGGGGGGACGAGAGACCCAGTACTTC. Its translation: CASSSQRGGRETQYF.